These 25 T cell receptor beta chains originate from one sample sequenced in a study of blood T cells in healthy people across ages. A second roughly 6 to 12 cycle PCR used barcoded and J-beta primers. MiXCR, applied by TCRdb to the 5' RACE reads, yields one record per CDR3 protein. Found here are about 970,000 distinct CDR3 sequences, roughly 51% of them singletons; the top ten hold around a fifth. Sequenced input: blood. Receptors were obtained from a woman aged 55-69 years in good health.

This chain uses TRBV29-1 with TRBJ2-3; D perhaps matches TRBD1 (6 bases). This CDR3 spans 18 amino acids. Germline V lookup: CDR1 SQVTM, CDR2 ANQGSEA. Trimming stripped 4 bases from V and 4 bases from J, with 27 bases between. This CDR3 is CSVAGGQMRRGKADTQYF. In nucleotides, the CDR3 is TGCAGCGTTGCCGGAGGACAGATGAGAAGGGGGAAGGCAGATACGCAGTATTTT.

This clonotype has just a few counts. This chain uses TRBV20-1 with TRBJ2-1; 10 positions match TRBD2. The CDR3 runs 16 residues. CDR1 and CDR2 from the germline V gene are DFQATT and SNEGSKA (reference sequence). V lost 5 bases, J lost 7 bases, and 14 bases stayed unmatched. CDR3 sequence: CSAGGASGRGGNEQFF. The DNA for the CDR3 is TGCAGTGCTGGAGGGGCTAGCGGGAGAGGGGGGAATGAGCAGTTCTTC.

This clonotype was detected a few times. The CDR3 DNA follows: TGTGCCAGCACTGGCGGGAGCCACAATGAGCAGTTCTTC. Translating it yields CASTGGSHNEQFF. The V and J genes are TRBV28 and TRBJ2-1; TRBD2 aligns across 7 bases. The CDR3 runs 13 residues. Trimming at V came to 7 bases and at J to 5 bases, leaving 5 bases not matched to a gene. Germline-derived CDR1 and CDR2 are MDHEN and SYDVKM.

The rearrangement links TRBV2 to TRBJ2-6; D remains unclear. The CDR3 is 16 amino acids. Trimming stripped 5 bases from V and 0 bases from J, with 11 bases between. Germline lookup yields CDR1 SNHLY and CDR2 FYNNEI. The CDR3 sequence: CASSKTQSSGANVLTF. For the CDR3, the DNA is TGTGCCAGCAGTAAGACGCAAAGCTCTGGGGCCAACGTCCTGACTTTC.

V is TRBV4-1 and J is TRBJ2-1; 10 bases agree with TRBD2. The CDR3 runs to 17 residues. With V trimmed by 0 bases and J by 13 bases, 15 bases remained unmatched. CDR1 and CDR2 from the germline V gene are MGHRA and YSYEKL. DNA for the CDR3: TGCGCCAGCAGCCAAGATCTGGCTAGCGGGAGCCAAGAGACCCAGTTCTTC. Protein sequence: CASSQDLASGSQETQFF.

The V and J genes are TRBV5-1 and TRBJ2-1; 7 bases align to TRBD1. The CDR3 runs to 14 residues. The germline CDR1 and CDR2 sequences are SGHRS and YFSETQ. The J segment lost 9 bases and the V segment lost 6 bases, leaving 12 bases of the junction unmatched. CDR3: CASTTGMGNVEQFF. The DNA for the CDR3 is TGCGCCAGCACGACAGGGATGGGGAATGTTGAGCAGTTCTTC.

This clonotype was seen a few times. The chain uses TRBV28 and TRBJ2-3, with unresolved D. The CDR3 length is 14 residues. Germline CDR1 reads MDHEN; CDR2 reads SYDVKM. The V and J ends lost 6 bases and 6 bases respectively, with 16 bases between them. Written as DNA, the CDR3 is TGTGCCAGCAGCTTCGAGGTCCCGGAGGATACGCAGTATTTT. Residues: CASSFEVPEDTQYF.

This clonotype was found once. This sequence joins TRBV20-1 and TRBJ2-5, with TRBD2 matching over 7 bases. The V and J ends lost 6 bases and 3 bases, in that order; junction bases with no gene match: 13. Germline CDR1 and CDR2: DFQATT and SNEGSKA (reference sequence). The CDR3 loop spans 15 amino acids. CDR3 sequence reads: CSARNLGLAEETQYF. The DNA for the CDR3 is TGCAGTGCCCGTAACCTGGGGCTAGCGGAAGAGACCCAGTACTTC.

The chain recombines TRBV7-6 with TRBJ2-4, with a tentative D call TRBD2 (6 bases). V was clipped by 1 base and J by 8 bases, with 12 bases between them. CDR3 length: 14 residues. Germline V gives CDR1 SGHVS, CDR2 FNYEAQ. DNA for the CDR3: TGTGCCAGCAGCTTAGATGGCAGGAGGGACATTCAGTACTTC. It specifies CASSLDGRRDIQYF. The full variable domain, completed using reference TRBV7-6 and TRBJ2-4, is GAGVSQSPRYKVTKRGQDVALRCDPISGHVSLYWYRQALGQGPEFLTYFNYEAQQDKSGLPNDRFSAERPEGSISTLTIQRTEQRDSAMYRCASSLDGRRDIQYFGAGTRLSVL.

This clonotype was seen only a few times. The CDR3 DNA reads TGCAGCGTGTTTATGAGTTCCTACAATGAGCAGTTCTTC. Translating it yields CSVFMSSYNEQFF. J is TRBJ2-1 and V is TRBV29-1; D is unresolved. This CDR3 comprises 13 residues. Trimming removed 6 bases from V and 1 base from J, with 10 bases in between. Germline CDR1 and CDR2: SQVTM and ANQGSEA.

About this clonotype: A junction boundary mismatches the germline segment, possibly from a read error. This chain links TRBV7-8 with TRBJ2-7, with 10 positions matching TRBD2. The CDR3 is made up of 16 amino acids. Germline CDR1 is SGHVS and CDR2 is FQNEAQ. CDR3 bases: TGTGCTAGCAGCTCCGGCCTAGCGGGAGCATCCTGCGAGCAGTACTTC. Protein sequence: CASSSGLAGASCEQYF.

The rearrangement links TRBV6-2 or TRBV6-3 to TRBJ2-7; TRBD2 aligns across 9 bases. This CDR3 is built from 17 residues. The germline V gene encodes CDR1 MNHEY and CDR2 SVGEGT. V was pared by 2 bases and J by 3 bases, with 11 bases of the junction left unmatched. The CDR3 nucleotides are TGTGCCAGCAGTTACGCCACCGATCAAGCGGGAGGCTACGAGCAGTACTTC. It specifies CASSYATDQAGGYEQYF.

This clonotype was picked up a small number of times. This sequence joins TRBV29-1 and TRBJ2-3; D unresolved. The germline V and J ends were trimmed by 6 bases and 5 bases, with 6 bases remaining between them. The CDR3 contains 10 residues. Germline lookup yields CDR1 SQVTM and CDR2 ANQGSEA. The CDR3 DNA is TGCAGCGTCCAAAAAGATACGCAGTATTTT. This gives the protein CSVQKDTQYF.

The chain links TRBV3-1 to TRBJ2-3; 11 bases are a match to TRBD2. This CDR3 contains 19 residues. Per the germline V gene, CDR1 is LGHDT and CDR2 is YNNKEL (reference sequence). The V gene end was trimmed by 1 base and the J gene end by 2 bases; junction bases not matched to a gene: 11. The CDR3 loop reads CASSQAGLAGGTPTDTQYF. In DNA form, the CDR3 reads TGTGCCAGCAGCCAAGCCGGGCTAGCGGGAGGCACACCCACAGATACGCAGTATTTT.

This clonotype showed up just once. The genes are TRBV7-2 and TRBJ2-3; 7 nucleotides agree with TRBD2. Germline V gene sequence: CDR1 SGHTA, CDR2 FQGNSA. CDR3 length: 18 amino acids. V was pared by 4 bases and J by 5 bases, with 18 bases of the junction left unmatched. CDR3 region: CASSSTNLRTRRGDTQYF. The CDR3 DNA sequence: TGTGCCAGCAGCTCCACCAATCTTCGGACTAGGCGGGGAGATACGCAGTATTTT. The full variable domain, its missing parts supplied by reference TRBV7-2 and TRBJ2-3, is GAGVSQSPSNKVTEKGKDVELRCDPISGHTALYWYRQSLGQGLEFLIYFQGNSAPDKSGLPSDRFSAERTGGSVSTLTIQRTQQEDSAVYLCASSSTNLRTRRGDTQYFGPGTRLTVL.

This clonotype was seen a single time. The V and J genes are TRBV6-7 and TRBJ2-1; 8 bases match TRBD2. TRBV6-7 is placed among ORFs of uncertain function. This CDR3 contains 16 residues. After removal of 7 bases from V and 0 bases from J, the junction contained 8 bases not matched to a gene. CDR3 sequence reads: CASKTTSGPSYNEQFF. CDR3 sequence (DNA): TGTGCCAGCAAAACTACTAGCGGACCCTCCTACAATGAGCAGTTCTTC.

The rearrangement joins TRBV7-9 to TRBJ2-3; maybe TRBD1 (6 bases). This CDR3 is 16 amino acids long. Germline CDR1 SEHNR, CDR2 FQNEAQ (reference sequence). Between the trimmed V and J ends, which lost 1 base and 2 bases, there was a span of 13 bases. The CDR3 sequence: CASSLGGTRSTDTQYF. The CDR3 coding sequence is TGTGCCAGCAGCTTAGGGGGGACACGTTCCACAGATACGCAGTATTTT.

The rearrangement links TRBV20-1 to TRBJ2-5; no clear D. Trimming pared 0 bases from V and 3 bases from J, leaving 8 bases between. This CDR3 has 13 amino acids. The germline V gene has CDR1 DFQATT and CDR2 SNEGSKA (reference sequence). DNA of the CDR3: TGCAGTGCTAGAGATACGCAGAAAGAGACCCAGTACTTC. Protein: CSARDTQKETQYF.

This rearrangement joins TRBV18 to TRBJ2-7, with D possibly being TRBD1 (5 bases). CDR3 length: 14 amino acids. CDR1 is KGHSH and CDR2 is LQKENI in the germline V gene. Trimming left V 0 bases short and J 2 bases short, with 8 bases between. The CDR3 bases are TGTGCCAGCTCACCACCCCCAGGGACCTACGAGCAGTACTTC. It specifies CASSPPPGTYEQYF. Full variable domain (missing parts from reference TRBV18 and TRBJ2-7): NAGVMQNPRHLVRRRGQEARLRCSPMKGHSHVYWYRQLPEEGLKFMVYLQKENIIDESGMPKERFSAEFPKEGPSILRIQQVVRGDSAAYFCASSPPPGTYEQYFGPGTRLTVT.

J is TRBJ2-5 and V is TRBV5-1, with 13 nucleotides matching TRBD2. The length of the CDR3 is 16 residues. Germline assignment: CDR1 SGHRS and CDR2 YFSETQ. V lost 3 bases, J lost 3 bases, and 5 bases stayed unmatched. CDR3 sequence (DNA): TGCGCCAGCAGCTACGGACTAGCGGGAGAAAAAGAGACCCAGTACTTC. This translates into CASSYGLAGEKETQYF.

This clonotype was seen a handful of times. The chain is built from TRBV12-3 or TRBV12-4 and TRBJ2-1; 13 bases align to TRBD2. Trimming cost V 5 bases and J 9 bases; bases outside gene matches: 7. The CDR3 covers 15 residues. The CDR3 region is CASSLLAGGPGEQFF. CDR3 bases: TGTGCCAGCAGTCTACTAGCGGGAGGGCCGGGTGAGCAGTTCTTC.

The CDR3 sequence: CSVRDRGGPDNEKLFF. The CDR3 coding sequence is TGCAGCGTCCGGGACAGAGGGGGCCCGGATAATGAAAAACTGTTTTTT. This chain connects TRBV29-1 to TRBJ1-4; 7 bases map to TRBD1. Trimming removed 6 bases from V and 4 bases from J; junction bases left unmatched: 14. The CDR3 contains 16 residues. Germline V gives CDR1 SQVTM, CDR2 ANQGSEA. The full variable domain, with the rest looked up from reference TRBV29-1 and TRBJ1-4, is SAVISQKPSRDICQRGTSLTIQCQVDSQVTMMFWYRQQPGQSLTLIATANQGSEATYESGFVIDKFPISRPNLTFSTLTVSNMSPEDSSIYLCSVRDRGGPDNEKLFFGSGTQLSVL.

The CDR3 region is CSALTRLAGVHIQYF. In DNA form, the CDR3 reads TGCAGTGCCTTAACCCGACTAGCGGGAGTTCACATTCAGTACTTC. The chain joins TRBV20-1 to TRBJ2-4; 12 bases line up with TRBD2. With V trimmed by 6 bases and J by 8 bases, 11 bases remained unmatched. The CDR3 runs to 15 residues. Germline CDR1 is DFQATT and CDR2 is SNEGSKA (reference sequence).

This clonotype appeared a few times. This rearrangement joins TRBV7-2 to TRBJ2-4; D gene ambiguous. Gene TRBJ2-7 matches the end of the DNA better, so the J call may be wrong. The CDR3 has 14 amino acids. Germline V lookup: CDR1 SGHTA, CDR2 FQGNSA. This CDR3 is CASSLGHASDEQYF. CDR3 nucleotides: TGTGCCAGCAGCTTAGGACACGCGTCCGACGAGCAGTACTTC.

Comment on this clonotype: A read error may explain this, as a much larger clone is one base away. This rearrangement joins TRBV20-1 to TRBJ2-7, with D maybe TRBD2 (6 bases). This CDR3 is built from 14 residues. The germline gives CDR1 DFQATT, CDR2 SNEGSKA (reference sequence). Trimming shortened V by 5 bases and J by 6 bases, and 20 bases separated the two germline ends. The CDR3 nucleotides are TGCAGTGCTGGTCTTCATGGGGCGCGGGGCGAGCAGTACTTC. Translated, it gives CSAGLHGARGEQYF.